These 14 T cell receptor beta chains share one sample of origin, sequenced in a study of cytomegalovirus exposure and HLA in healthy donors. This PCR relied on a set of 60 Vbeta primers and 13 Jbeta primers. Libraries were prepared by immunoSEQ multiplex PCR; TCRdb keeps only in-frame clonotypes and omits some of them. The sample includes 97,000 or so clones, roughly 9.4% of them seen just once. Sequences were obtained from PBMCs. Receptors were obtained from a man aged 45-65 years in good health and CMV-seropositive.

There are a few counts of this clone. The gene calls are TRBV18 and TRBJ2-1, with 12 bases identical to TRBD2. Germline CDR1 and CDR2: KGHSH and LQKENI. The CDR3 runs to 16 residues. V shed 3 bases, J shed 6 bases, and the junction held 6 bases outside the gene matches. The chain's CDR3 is CASSPRLAGEPNEQFF. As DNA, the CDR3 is TGTGCCAGCTCACCCCGACTAGCGGGAGAGCCCAATGAGCAGTTCTTC.

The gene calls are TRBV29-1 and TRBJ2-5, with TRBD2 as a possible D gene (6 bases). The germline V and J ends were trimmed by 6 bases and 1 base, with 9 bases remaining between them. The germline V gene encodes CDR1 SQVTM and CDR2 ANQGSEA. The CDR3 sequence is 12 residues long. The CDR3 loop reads CSVLAVQETQYF. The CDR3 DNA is TGCAGCGTGTTAGCGGTCCAAGAGACCCAGTACTTC.

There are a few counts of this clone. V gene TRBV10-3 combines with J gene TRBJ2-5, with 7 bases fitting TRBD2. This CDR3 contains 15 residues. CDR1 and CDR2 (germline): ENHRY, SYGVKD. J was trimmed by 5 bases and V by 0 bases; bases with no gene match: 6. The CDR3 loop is CAISESTSLGETQYF. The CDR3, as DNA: TGTGCCATCAGTGAGTCGACTAGCCTGGGGGAGACCCAGTACTTC.

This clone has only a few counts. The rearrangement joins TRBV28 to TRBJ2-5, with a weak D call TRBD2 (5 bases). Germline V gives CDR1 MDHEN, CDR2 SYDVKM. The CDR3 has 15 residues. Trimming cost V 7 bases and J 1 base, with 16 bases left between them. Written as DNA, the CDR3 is TGTGCCAGCACCTTCGGAGGCGAGCTCCAAGAGACCCAGTACTTC. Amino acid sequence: CASTFGGELQETQYF.

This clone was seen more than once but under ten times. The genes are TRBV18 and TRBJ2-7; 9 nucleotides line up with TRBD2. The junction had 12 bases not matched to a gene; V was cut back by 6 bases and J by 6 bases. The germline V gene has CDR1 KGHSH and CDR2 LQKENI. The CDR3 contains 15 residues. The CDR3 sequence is CASSPLAGDAIEQYF. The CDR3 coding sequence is TGTGCCAGCTCCCCATTAGCGGGAGATGCCATCGAGCAGTACTTC.

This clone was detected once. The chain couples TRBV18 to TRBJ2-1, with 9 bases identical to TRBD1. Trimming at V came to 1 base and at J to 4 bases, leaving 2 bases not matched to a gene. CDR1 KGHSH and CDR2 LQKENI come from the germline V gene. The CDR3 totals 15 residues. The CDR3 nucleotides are TGTGCCAGCTCACCACTAGGGACAGGGTACAATGAGCAGTTCTTC. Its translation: CASSPLGTGYNEQFF.

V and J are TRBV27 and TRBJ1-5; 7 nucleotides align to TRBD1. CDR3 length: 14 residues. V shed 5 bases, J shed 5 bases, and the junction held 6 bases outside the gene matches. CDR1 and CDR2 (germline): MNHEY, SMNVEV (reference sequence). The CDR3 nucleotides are TGTGCCAGCAGTCCCAGACAGGGTGATCAGCCCCAGCATTTT. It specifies CASSPRQGDQPQHF.

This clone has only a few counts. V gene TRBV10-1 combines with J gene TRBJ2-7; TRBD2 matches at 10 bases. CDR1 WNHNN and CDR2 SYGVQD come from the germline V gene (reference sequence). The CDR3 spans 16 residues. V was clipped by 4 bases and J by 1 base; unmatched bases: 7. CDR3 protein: CASSAGAGGGSYEQYF. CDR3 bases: TGCGCCAGCAGTGCTGGAGCGGGAGGGGGTTCCTACGAGCAGTACTTC.

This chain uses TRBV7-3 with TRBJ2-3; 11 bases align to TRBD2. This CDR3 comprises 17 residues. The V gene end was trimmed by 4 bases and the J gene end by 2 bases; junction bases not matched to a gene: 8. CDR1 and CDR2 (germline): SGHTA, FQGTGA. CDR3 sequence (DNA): TGTGCCAGCAGCTCGACCGGGACTAGCGGACCCACAGATACGCAGTATTTT. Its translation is CASSSTGTSGPTDTQYF.

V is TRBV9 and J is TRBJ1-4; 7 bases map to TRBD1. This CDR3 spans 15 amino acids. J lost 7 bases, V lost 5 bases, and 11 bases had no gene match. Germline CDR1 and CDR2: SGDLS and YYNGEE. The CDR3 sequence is CASSASDRRSEKLFF. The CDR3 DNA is TGTGCCAGCAGTGCATCGGACAGGAGGAGTGAAAAACTGTTTTTT.

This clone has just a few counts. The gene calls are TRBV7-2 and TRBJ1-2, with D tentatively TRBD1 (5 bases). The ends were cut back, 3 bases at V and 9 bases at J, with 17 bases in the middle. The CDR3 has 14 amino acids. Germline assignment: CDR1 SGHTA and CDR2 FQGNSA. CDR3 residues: CASSFGSQGNSYTF. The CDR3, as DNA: TGTGCCAGCAGCTTTGGGTCGCAGGGTAATAGCTACACCTTC. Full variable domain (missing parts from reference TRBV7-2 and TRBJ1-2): GAGVSQSPSNKVTEKGKDVELRCDPISGHTALYWYRQSLGQGLEFLIYFQGNSAPDKSGLPSDRFSAERTGGSVSTLTIQRTQQEDSAVYLCASSFGSQGNSYTFGSGTRLTVV.

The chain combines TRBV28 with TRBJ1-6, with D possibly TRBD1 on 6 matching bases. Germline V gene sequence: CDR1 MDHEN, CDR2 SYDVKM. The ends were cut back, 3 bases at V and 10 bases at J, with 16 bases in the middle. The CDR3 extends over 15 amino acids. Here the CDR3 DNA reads TGTGCCAGCAGTTTGGATAACAGGGTCACATCACCCCTCCACTTT. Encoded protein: CASSLDNRVTSPLHF.

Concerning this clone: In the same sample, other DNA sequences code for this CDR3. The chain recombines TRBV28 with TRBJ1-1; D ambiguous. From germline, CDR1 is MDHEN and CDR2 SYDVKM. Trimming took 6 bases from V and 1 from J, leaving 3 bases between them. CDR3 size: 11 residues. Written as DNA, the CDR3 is TGTGCCAGCAGCCGGAACACTGAAGCTTTCTTT. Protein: CASSRNTEAFF.

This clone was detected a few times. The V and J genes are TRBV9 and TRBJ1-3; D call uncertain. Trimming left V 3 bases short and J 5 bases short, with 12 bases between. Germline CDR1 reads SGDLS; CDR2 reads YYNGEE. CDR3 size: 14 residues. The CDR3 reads CASSAAELRNTIYF. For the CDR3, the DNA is TGTGCCAGCAGCGCAGCGGAGTTGAGAAACACCATATATTTT.